Below, 10 T cell receptor beta chains from the same sample are listed, as sequenced in a study of cytomegalovirus exposure and HLA in healthy donors. In the PCR, 60 Vbeta and 13 Jbeta primers were used. TCRdb keeps only in-frame clones here, not all; method: immunoSEQ multiplex PCR. In the table there are 150,000 to 200,000 clones, roughly 79% of which are singletons. The sequenced sample consisted of PBMCs. All receptors come from a woman between 50 and 59 years old in good health and CMV-seronegative.

The CDR3 sequence: CASSERQGFYEQYF. The CDR3 nucleotides are TGTGCCAGCAGTGAAAGGCAGGGGTTCTACGAGCAGTACTTC. J is TRBJ2-7 and V is TRBV6-1; perhaps TRBD1 as D (6 bases). The CDR3 spans 14 residues. The ends were cut back, 2 bases at V and 3 bases at J, with 11 bases in the middle. Germline CDR1 reads MNHNS; CDR2 reads SASEGT.

This clone is a singleton in its sample. The chain combines TRBV13 with TRBJ1-1; D not certain. Trimming left V 5 bases short and J 2 bases short, with 9 bases between. Germline V gene lookup returns CDR1 PRHDT and CDR2 FYEKMQ (reference sequence). The CDR3 extends over 13 amino acids. The CDR3, as DNA: TGTGCCAGCAGCCCCGCGGGAAACACTGAAGCTTTCTTT. This translates into CASSPAGNTEAFF.

This clone has just a few counts. The J gene is TRBJ2-1, the V gene TRBV4-3; 11 bases agree with TRBD2. Germline assignment: CDR1 LGHNA and CDR2 YSLEER. This CDR3 has 14 amino acids. Trimming at V came to 6 bases and at J to 10 bases, leaving 8 bases not matched to a gene. CDR3 loop: CASRNSGGAGEQFF. CDR3 DNA: TGCGCCAGCAGGAATAGCGGGGGGGCCGGGGAGCAGTTCTTC.

The rearrangement uses TRBV4-1 and TRBJ2-2; 10 nucleotides agree with TRBD1. Germline CDR1 MGHRA, CDR2 YSYEKL. V lost 4 bases, J lost 3 bases, and 11 bases stayed unmatched. This CDR3 is built from 18 residues. The CDR3 bases are TGCGCCAGCAGCCGATTCGGACAGGGGGGACCTTACACCGGGGAGCTGTTTTTT. It specifies CASSRFGQGGPYTGELFF.

The V and J genes are TRBV5-1 and TRBJ2-2, with D possibly TRBD1 on 5 matching bases. The germline CDR1 and CDR2 sequences are SGHRS and YFSETQ. This CDR3 is 12 amino acids long. Trimming removed 4 bases from V and 7 bases from J, with 8 bases in between. This chain's CDR3 is CASSPGIGELFF. As DNA, the CDR3 is TGCGCCAGCAGCCCAGGGATCGGGGAGCTGTTTTTT.

The chain recombines TRBV7-2 with TRBJ2-1; maybe TRBD2 (6 bases). Germline lookup yields CDR1 SGHTA and CDR2 FQGNSA. With 2 bases removed from V and 5 bases from J, the gap between germline ends came to 10 bases. The CDR3 length is 14 residues. CDR3 sequence (DNA): TGTGCCAGCAGCTTACGGGGGAACCACAATGAGCAGTTCTTC. Translating gives CASSLRGNHNEQFF.

Here the CDR3 DNA reads TGTGCCAGTTACGCCGTTGGGGTGGGAGGCTATGGCTACACCTTC. Its protein product is CASYAVGVGGYGYTF. The rearrangement uses TRBV19 and TRBJ1-2; D unresolved. The CDR3 length is 15 residues. CDR1 LNHDA and CDR2 SQIVND come from the germline V gene (reference sequence). Trimming pared 8 bases from V and 4 bases from J, leaving 20 bases between.

This CDR3 is CASSLLEGEAFF. The CDR3 nucleotides read TGTGCCAGCAGTTTACTGGAGGGAGAAGCTTTCTTT. The chain uses TRBV27 and TRBJ1-1; D remains unclear. CDR3 length: 12 amino acids. The V gene lost 2 bases and the J gene lost 8 bases, with 9 bases spanning the gap. The germline gives CDR1 MNHEY, CDR2 SMNVEV (reference sequence).

V gene TRBV5-6 combines with J gene TRBJ1-3; 7 positions match TRBD1. Germline values: CDR1 SGHDT, CDR2 YYEEEE. The CDR3 runs 15 residues. The ends lost 2 bases at V and 6 bases at J; junction bases unmatched: 8. The CDR3 region has the DNA TGTGCCAGCAGCTTACCCCCCGGGACAGAAAACACCATATATTTT. This sequence encodes CASSLPPGTENTIYF.

This chain joins TRBV7-6 and TRBJ2-7, with TRBD1 matching over 8 bases. Trimming removed 1 base from V and 3 bases from J; junction bases left unmatched: 5. In germline, CDR1 is SGHVS, CDR2 FNYEAQ. This CDR3 is 15 amino acids long. The CDR3 DNA sequence: TGTGCCAGCAGCTTAGGACAGGGGTCCAACTACGAGCAGTACTTC. Amino acids: CASSLGQGSNYEQYF.